The clone carrying this T cell receptor beta chain was detected many times. Its matching antigen is unknown. This entry is derived from a study of T-cell reconstitution after alpha-beta-depleted transplantation in children. Overall study findings and caveats: Roughly two months post-transplant, alpha-beta T cells reportedly originated from several hundred graft clones that had expanded. Some patients' high day-60 TCRbeta diversity was traced to surviving recipient T cells and thymic progenitors. At one year after transplant, newly produced T cells mostly accounted for T-cell counts and diversity.

V was pared by 4 bases and J by 5 bases, with 21 bases between. The CDR3 has 16 residues. The germline V gene has CDR1 SGDLS and CDR2 YYNGEE. Using unique molecular identifiers, the investigators prepared the TCRbeta library. TCRdb redid the calling of the PCR reads with MiXCR, one entry per CDR3 protein. Here the sample spans roughly 200,000 distinct CDR3 sequences, 11% being singletons. The receptor was isolated from a child under two years old with acute myeloid leukemia, due to receive a stem cell transplant. The sequenced sample was PBMCs, obtained before TCRalphabeta/CD19-depleted stem cell transplant. The chain has TRBV9 and TRBJ1-1; D gene unclear. CDR3 sequence (DNA): TGTGCCAGCAGCCCGCCCCGGGTAGGAGGAGGAACTGAAGCTTTCTTT. It translates to CASSPPRVGGGTEAFF.